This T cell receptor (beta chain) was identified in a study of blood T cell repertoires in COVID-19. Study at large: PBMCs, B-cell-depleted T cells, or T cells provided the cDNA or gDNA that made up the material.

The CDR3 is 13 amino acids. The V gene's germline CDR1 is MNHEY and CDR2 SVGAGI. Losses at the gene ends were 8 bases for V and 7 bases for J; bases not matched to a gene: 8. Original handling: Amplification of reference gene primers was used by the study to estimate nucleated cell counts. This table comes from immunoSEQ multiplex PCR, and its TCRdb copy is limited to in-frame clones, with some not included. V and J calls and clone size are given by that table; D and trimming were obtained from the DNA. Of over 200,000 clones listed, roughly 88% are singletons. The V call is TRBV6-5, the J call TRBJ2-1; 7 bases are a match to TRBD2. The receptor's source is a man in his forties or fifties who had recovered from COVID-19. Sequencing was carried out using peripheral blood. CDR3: CASETWGGNEQFF. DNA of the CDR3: TGTGCCAGCGAAACTTGGGGGGGGAATGAGCAGTTCTTC.